The sequence of this T cell receptor beta chain was determined in a study of T cell repertoires in cytomegalovirus infection. Study results and caveats: Dominating the ex vivo response were HLA-C-restricted CMV-specific TCR beta clonotypes.

On this clonotype itself: As yet, its antigen is unknown.

CDR1 is MNHEY, CDR2 SVGEGT, per germline. The V and J ends lost 2 bases and 2 bases, in that order; junction bases with no gene match: 6. The CDR3 sequence is 16 residues long. From the reads, TCRdb called clonotypes with MiXCR, one entry per CDR3 protein. The sample carries approximately 730,000 distinct CDR3 sequences, almost 30% recorded once. The V and J genes are TRBV6-2 or TRBV6-3 and TRBJ2-7; 10 bases are a match to TRBD1. The clonotype comes from a human donor in good health (CMV status not recorded). Some clones in this sample may be carry-over from other donors' samples. Sequencing was performed on cultured CD8+ T cells from PBMCs, taken from culture after CMV antigen stimulation. CDR3 sequence reads: CASSYRGTGVTYEQYV. The CDR3 DNA follows: TGTGCCAGCAGTTACCGCGGGACAGGGGTAACCTACGAGCAGTACGTC.